The next 17 T cell receptor beta chains were all read from a single sample in a study of T cell responses to AZD1222 COVID-19 vaccine. Method: immunoSEQ multiplex PCR; TCRdb's copy keeps in-frame clones and lacks some. The table includes about 180,000 clones, about 90% detected once. Sequencing used peripheral blood, obtained on day 0 of AZD1222 vaccination. The receptor source for this set is an adult in good health.

The chain employs TRBV7-3 and TRBJ2-5; D might be TRBD1 (6 bases). Deletions cut 0 bases from V and 5 bases from J, with 13 bases between. The CDR3 runs to 15 residues. Germline CDR1 SGHTA, CDR2 FQGTGA. DNA of the CDR3: TGTGCCAGCAGCTTAACGGCGGCAGGGGAGGAGACCCAGTACTTC. Translating it yields CASSLTAAGEETQYF.

This clone has a handful of counts. The gene calls are TRBV2 and TRBJ1-5; TRBD1 aligns across 7 bases. The germline V gene encodes CDR1 SNHLY and CDR2 FYNNEI. This CDR3 contains 15 residues. The junction had 9 bases not matched to a gene; V was cut back by 6 bases and J by 4 bases. The CDR3 DNA follows: TGTGCCAGCAGCTTGGACAGGCGGGGGAATCAGCCCCAGCATTTT. This encodes CASSLDRRGNQPQHF.

This rearrangement joins TRBV13 to TRBJ1-1; D perhaps matches TRBD1 (5 bases). Trimming removed 2 bases from V and 6 bases from J, with 13 bases in between. CDR1 is PRHDT and CDR2 is FYEKMQ in the germline V gene (reference sequence). This CDR3 region has 14 residues. The CDR3 nucleotides are TGTGCCAGCAGCTTACGGGGACCAGCCTCTGAAGCTTTCTTT. This translates into CASSLRGPASEAFF.

J is TRBJ2-3 and V is TRBV4-1; D is ambiguous. The CDR3 sequence is 14 residues long. The germline V and J ends were trimmed by 0 bases and 2 bases, with 6 bases remaining between them. Germline V gives CDR1 MGHRA, CDR2 YSYEKL. DNA for the CDR3: TGCGCCAGCAGCCAAGATCGAAACACAGATACGCAGTATTTT. Translating gives CASSQDRNTDTQYF.

This rearrangement joins TRBV5-1 to TRBJ2-1; 10 bases map to TRBD2. CDR3 length equals 14 residues. Looked up from germline, CDR1 is SGHRS and CDR2 is YFSETQ. Germline trimming cut 4 bases from V and 7 bases from J; bases unmatched to any gene: 5. CDR3 in amino acids: CASSPAGGPNEQFF. In DNA form, the CDR3 reads TGCGCCAGCAGCCCAGCGGGGGGGCCGAATGAGCAGTTCTTC.

This rearrangement joins TRBV6-5 to TRBJ1-6, with D tentatively TRBD1 (5 bases). The V gene lost 4 bases and the J gene lost 9 bases, with 13 bases spanning the gap. The CDR3 consists of 14 residues. CDR1 and CDR2 (germline): MNHEY, SVGAGI. The CDR3 region has the DNA TGTGCCAGCAGTTCCCCCTCCAGGGCTTCACCCCTCCACTTT. Protein product: CASSSPSRASPLHF.

This sequence joins TRBV7-6 and TRBJ2-2; TRBD2 matches at 8 bases. The germline V gene encodes CDR1 SGHVS and CDR2 FNYEAQ. The length of the CDR3 is 16 residues. The V gene end was trimmed by 0 bases and the J gene end by 4 bases; junction bases not matched to a gene: 4. The CDR3 loop is CASSLAAGAGTGELFF. The CDR3, as DNA: TGTGCCAGCAGCTTAGCAGCGGGGGCAGGCACCGGGGAGCTGTTTTTT.

This clone has a single count. The CDR3 coding sequence is TGTGCCATCAGCGGGACAGGGGGCGGCTATGGCTACACCTTC. It specifies CAISGTGGGYGYTF. The chain links TRBV10-3 to TRBJ1-2, with TRBD1 identical over 12 bases. The CDR3 loop spans 14 amino acids. V gave up 6 bases and J gave up 4 bases; unmatched junction bases: 3. CDR1 and CDR2 from the germline V gene are ENHRY and SYGVKD.

DNA for the CDR3: TGTGCCAGCAGCCGCGAGTCCCGGCCCCAGCATTTT. This gives the protein CASSRESRPQHF. The chain carries TRBV6-5 and TRBJ1-5; D ambiguous. The CDR3 has 12 residues. Deletions cut 6 bases from V and 9 bases from J, with 12 bases between. CDR1 and CDR2 (germline): MNHEY, SVGAGI.

The chain links TRBV2 to TRBJ2-7, with a weak D call TRBD2 (5 bases). The CDR3 totals 15 residues. CDR1 and CDR2 (germline): SNHLY, FYNNEI. Trimming cost V 2 bases and J 3 bases, with 14 bases left between them. The CDR3 bases are TGTGCCAGCAGTGAATCGGCGGGCCCTGGCTACGAGCAGTACTTC. As protein: CASSESAGPGYEQYF.

The chain recombines TRBV4-3 with TRBJ2-3; 8 bases align to TRBD2. Trimming at V came to 6 bases and at J to 1 base, leaving 6 bases not matched to a gene. CDR1 is LGHNA and CDR2 is YSLEER in the germline V gene. The length of the CDR3 is 15 residues. This CDR3 is CASSHGGAGTDTQYF. CDR3 DNA: TGCGCCAGCAGTCACGGGGGGGCTGGCACAGATACGCAGTATTTT.

The chain links TRBV6-5 to TRBJ2-2; tentative D call: TRBD1 (5 bases). Trimming took 6 bases from V and 1 from J, leaving 9 bases between them. Germline CDR1 is MNHEY and CDR2 is SVGAGI. CDR3 length: 14 amino acids. The CDR3 sequence: CASRRTMNTGELFF. As DNA, the CDR3 is TGTGCCAGCAGGAGGACAATGAACACCGGGGAGCTGTTTTTT.

This rearrangement joins TRBV19 to TRBJ1-2; unclear D gene. The CDR3 sequence is 11 residues long. CDR1 LNHDA and CDR2 SQIVND come from the germline V gene (reference sequence). Trimming removed 6 bases from V and 6 bases from J, with 8 bases in between. The CDR3 bases are TGTGCCAGTAGCGGGTATAATGGCTACACCTTC. Encoded protein: CASSGYNGYTF. Based on the CDR3 plus reference TRBV19 and TRBJ1-2, the full variable domain is DGGITQSPKYLFRKEGQNVTLSCEQNLNHDAMYWYRQDPGQGLRLIYYSQIVNDFQKGDIAEGYSVSREKKESFPLTVTSAQKNPTAFYLCASSGYNGYTFGSGTRLTVV.

The chain is built from TRBV4-3 and TRBJ2-5; D might be TRBD1 (6 bases). There are 14 residues in the CDR3. The V gene's germline CDR1 is LGHNA and CDR2 YSLEER. Trimming pared 5 bases from V and 4 bases from J, leaving 14 bases between. The CDR3 region is CASSGQGLAETQYF. In DNA, the CDR3 is TGCGCCAGCAGCGGGCAGGGGTTAGCAGAGACCCAGTACTTC.

CDR3 in DNA: TGTGCCAGCAGCTTAGAGGGGGCCTCGGGCAATCAGCCCCAGCATTTT. It specifies CASSLEGASGNQPQHF. This chain joins TRBV7-2 and TRBJ1-5, with 7 bases identical to TRBD1. Germline V gene sequence: CDR1 SGHTA, CDR2 FQGNSA. The CDR3 has 16 residues. J gave up 2 bases and V 1 base, and 5 bases lay outside the gene matches.

V usage is TRBV11-3 and J usage is TRBJ2-7; D might be TRBD2 (5 bases). CDR1 is SGHNT, CDR2 YENEEA, per germline. This CDR3 comprises 14 residues. Trimming removed 3 bases from V and 5 bases from J, with 14 bases in between. CDR3 amino acids: CASSLGEIENEQYF. The CDR3 nucleotides are TGTGCCAGCAGCTTGGGAGAAATCGAGAACGAGCAGTACTTC.

The chain recombines TRBV28 with TRBJ1-1; the D is unclear. The CDR3 loop spans 13 amino acids. Germline V gene data show CDR1 as MDHEN and CDR2 as SYDVKM. V gave up 6 bases and J gave up 10 bases, with 18 bases separating them. In DNA form, the CDR3 reads TGTGCCAGCAGGTCGCCGACGGTGGAAAGAGCTTTCTTT. Encoded protein: CASRSPTVERAFF.